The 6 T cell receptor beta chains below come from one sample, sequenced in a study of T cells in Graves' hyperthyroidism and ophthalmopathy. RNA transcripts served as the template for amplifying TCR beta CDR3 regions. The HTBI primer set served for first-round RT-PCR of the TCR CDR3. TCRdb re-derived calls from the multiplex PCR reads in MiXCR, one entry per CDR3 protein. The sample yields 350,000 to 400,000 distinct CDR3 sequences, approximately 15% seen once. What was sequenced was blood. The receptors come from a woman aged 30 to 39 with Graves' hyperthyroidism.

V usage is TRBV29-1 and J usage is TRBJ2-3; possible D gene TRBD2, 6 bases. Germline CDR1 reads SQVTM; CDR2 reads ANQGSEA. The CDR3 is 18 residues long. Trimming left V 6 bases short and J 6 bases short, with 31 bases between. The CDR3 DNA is TGCAGCGTCGGAGGACGGGAGAAACATGTTTGGGCTTCGGATACGCAGTATTTT. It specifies CSVGGREKHVWASDTQYF.

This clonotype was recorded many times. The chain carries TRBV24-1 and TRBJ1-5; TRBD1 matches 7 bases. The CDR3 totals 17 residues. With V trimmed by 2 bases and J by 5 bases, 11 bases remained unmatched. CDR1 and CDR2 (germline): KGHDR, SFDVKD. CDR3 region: CATSDSQLRGAHQPQHF. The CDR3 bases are TGTGCCACCAGTGATTCGCAACTCAGGGGGGCCCATCAGCCCCAGCATTTT.

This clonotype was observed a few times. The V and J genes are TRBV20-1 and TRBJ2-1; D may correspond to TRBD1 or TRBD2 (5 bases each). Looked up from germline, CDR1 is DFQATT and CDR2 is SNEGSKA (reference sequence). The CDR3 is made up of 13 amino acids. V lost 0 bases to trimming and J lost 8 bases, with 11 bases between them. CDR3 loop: CSAREGVKDEQFF. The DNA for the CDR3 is TGCAGTGCTAGAGAGGGGGTTAAGGATGAGCAGTTCTTC.

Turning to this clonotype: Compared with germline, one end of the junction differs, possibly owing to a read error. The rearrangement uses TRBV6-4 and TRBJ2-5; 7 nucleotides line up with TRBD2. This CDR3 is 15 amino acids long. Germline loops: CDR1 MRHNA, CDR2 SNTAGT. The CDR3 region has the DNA TGTGCCAGCAGTGAGCAGGGAGGGCCACAAGGGACCCAGTACTTC. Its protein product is CASSEQGGPQGTQYF.

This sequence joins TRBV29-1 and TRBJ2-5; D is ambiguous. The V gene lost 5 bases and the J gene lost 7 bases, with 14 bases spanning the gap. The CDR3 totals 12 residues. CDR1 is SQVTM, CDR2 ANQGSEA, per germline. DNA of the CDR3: TGCAGCGTTTACGCCCTGTCAGGGACCCAGTACTTC. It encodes CSVYALSGTQYF.

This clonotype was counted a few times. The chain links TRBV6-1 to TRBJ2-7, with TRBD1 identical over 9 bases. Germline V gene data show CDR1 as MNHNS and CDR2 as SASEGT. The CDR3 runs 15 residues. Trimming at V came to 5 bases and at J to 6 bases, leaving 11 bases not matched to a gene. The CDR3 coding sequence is TGTGCCAGCAGTACCGCCGGGACAGGGATCGGCGAGCAGTACTTC. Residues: CASSTAGTGIGEQYF.